The 19 T cell receptor beta chains presented below share a single source sample, sequenced in a study of cytomegalovirus exposure and HLA in healthy donors. PCR involved 60 Vbeta and 13 Jbeta primers. TCRdb keeps only in-frame clones here, not all; method: immunoSEQ multiplex PCR. Altogether 140,000 or so clones are present, approximately 9% being singletons, with the ten largest covering approximately 2%. The material sequenced was PBMCs. The receptors stem from a male donor in good health and CMV-seronegative.

The rearrangement uses TRBV7-2 and TRBJ1-3; D gene ambiguous. Germline lookup yields CDR1 SGHTA and CDR2 FQGNSA. V lost 4 bases, J lost 3 bases, and 7 bases lay in between. The CDR3 totals 13 residues. The CDR3, as DNA: TGTGCCAGCAGCTCTACGTTTGGAAACACCATATATTTT. Translation: CASSSTFGNTIYF.

The genes are TRBV5-4 and TRBJ2-3; 8 bases map to TRBD2. The V gene's germline CDR1 is SGHNT and CDR2 YYREEE (reference sequence). CDR3 length: 17 amino acids. The ends lost 4 bases at V and 0 bases at J; junction bases unmatched: 10. In nucleotides, the CDR3 is TGTGCCAGCAGCGTTACCGGGACTAGATCTAGCACAGATACGCAGTATTTT. This sequence encodes CASSVTGTRSSTDTQYF.

The chain carries TRBV5-8 and TRBJ2-7; 7 nucleotides agree with TRBD1. V trimming: 2 bases; J trimming: 4 bases; junction bases outside the gene matches: 6. Germline CDR1 SGHTS, CDR2 YDEGEE. The CDR3 is 14 amino acids. The CDR3: CASSFRDRRYEQYF. In DNA form, the CDR3 reads TGTGCCAGCAGCTTCCGGGACAGAAGATACGAGCAGTACTTC.

The chain is built from TRBV28 and TRBJ2-2; TRBD2 matches 9 bases. V was clipped by 0 bases and J by 5 bases; unmatched bases: 4. The CDR3 consists of 16 residues. Looked up from germline, CDR1 is MDHEN and CDR2 is SYDVKM. The CDR3 DNA sequence: TGTGCCAGCAGTTTATGGGGTAGCGGGAGAACCGGGGAGCTGTTTTTT. This codes for CASSLWGSGRTGELFF.

The chain joins TRBV2 to TRBJ2-2; 7 bases line up with TRBD2. Germline V gene lookup returns CDR1 SNHLY and CDR2 FYNNEI. V shed 6 bases and J 5 bases; nucleotides not matched to a gene: 6. The CDR3 sequence is 14 residues long. The CDR3 bases are TGTGCCAGCAGGGGCGGGAGTGGGACCGGGGAGCTGTTTTTT. This sequence encodes CASRGGSGTGELFF.

Only a few counts were recorded for this clone. This chain connects TRBV5-6 to TRBJ2-7; the D gene is possibly TRBD2 (5 bases). V lost 4 bases, J lost 7 bases, and 21 bases lay in between. The CDR3 consists of 15 residues. Per germline, CDR1 SGHDT and CDR2 YYEEEE. The CDR3 protein is CASSPEEDPSREQYF. The DNA of the CDR3 is TGTGCCAGCAGCCCCGAGGAGGACCCGTCTAGGGAGCAGTACTTC.

This clone was detected only a few times. This sequence joins TRBV4-3 and TRBJ2-5; unclear D gene. The CDR3 loop spans 13 amino acids. CDR1 and CDR2 from the germline V gene are LGHNA and YSLEER. V was shortened by 4 bases and J by 5 bases, with 11 bases between the two germline ends. CDR3 sequence: CASSPAQAETQYF. The CDR3 bases are TGCGCCAGCAGCCCCGCCCAAGCGGAGACCCAGTACTTC.

The J gene is TRBJ2-3, the V gene TRBV27; D call uncertain. Trimming removed 4 bases at V and 8 bases at J, with 13 bases between. Germline V gene sequence: CDR1 MNHEY, CDR2 SMNVEV (reference sequence). The CDR3 sequence is 13 residues long. The CDR3 reads CASSSPLMGTQYF. The CDR3 nucleotides are TGTGCCAGCAGTTCACCACTAATGGGTACGCAGTATTTT.

This clone came up a few times. The V call is TRBV7-8, the J call TRBJ1-1; possible D gene TRBD1, 5 bases. Trimming took 7 bases from V and 0 from J, leaving 15 bases between them. Germline CDR1 SGHVS, CDR2 FQNEAQ. The CDR3 extends over 15 amino acids. Here the CDR3 DNA reads TGTGCCAGCACCCCCGGAGGGGAAGTGAACACTGAAGCTTTCTTT. It translates to CASTPGGEVNTEAFF.

This clone was detected only a few times. The V gene is TRBV19, the J gene TRBJ1-1; TRBD1 matches 10 bases. The CDR3 covers 14 residues. Germline V gives CDR1 LNHDA, CDR2 SQIVND (reference sequence). Trimming took 5 bases from V and 7 from J; bases not matched to a gene: 7. CDR3 sequence (DNA): TGTGCCAGTAGTTCGGACAGGGGGAAACTTGAAGCTTTCTTT. It codes for CASSSDRGKLEAFF.

The J gene is TRBJ2-5, the V gene TRBV5-3, with unresolved D. TRBV5-3 is given ORF status, its function remaining uncertain. V was trimmed by 1 base and J by 0 bases, leaving 4 bases between them. The length of the CDR3 is 13 residues. CDR3 amino acids: CARSLTDQETQYF. CDR3 bases: TGTGCCAGAAGCTTGACAGACCAAGAGACCCAGTACTTC.

This clone has just a few counts. The chain links TRBV6-5 to TRBJ1-5; D is uncertain. CDR3 length equals 14 residues. The V gene's germline CDR1 is MNHEY and CDR2 SVGAGI. V was cut by 2 bases and J by 2 bases, with 7 bases left in between. The DNA for the CDR3 is TGTGCCAGCAGTTACGCGCGGGGCAATCAGCCCCAGCATTTT. This encodes CASSYARGNQPQHF.

This clone came up a few times. CDR3 region: CASSLMNGTGRLNTEAFF. The CDR3 nucleotides are TGTGCCAGCAGCTTAATGAACGGGACAGGGAGATTGAACACTGAAGCTTTCTTT. The rearrangement uses TRBV7-2 and TRBJ1-1; TRBD1 aligns across 9 bases. Germline loops: CDR1 SGHTA, CDR2 FQGNSA. V trimming: 2 bases; J trimming: 0 bases; junction bases outside the gene matches: 10. This CDR3 has 18 amino acids.

This clone turned up a few times. The chain joins TRBV25-1 to TRBJ2-2; 11 positions match TRBD1. The CDR3 spans 15 residues. J lost 6 bases, V lost 6 bases, and 6 bases had no gene match. Germline assignment: CDR1 MGHDK and CDR2 SYGVNS. This CDR3 is CASRGTGGLAGELFF. The CDR3 DNA follows: TGTGCCAGCAGAGGGACAGGGGGATTAGCCGGGGAGCTGTTTTTT.

This sequence joins TRBV7-2 and TRBJ2-1, with 9 bases identical to TRBD2. The trim removed 1 base at V and 8 bases at J, leaving 6 bases unmatched. Germline loops: CDR1 SGHTA, CDR2 FQGNSA. This CDR3 is built from 15 residues. In DNA form, the CDR3 reads TGTGCCAGCAGCTTAGTTCTAGCGGGAAACGATGAGCAGTTCTTC. Translation gives CASSLVLAGNDEQFF.

The sample holds a few counts of this clone. The rearrangement joins TRBV27 to TRBJ2-7; the D gene is possibly TRBD1 (6 bases). The CDR3 spans 14 residues. Germline assignment: CDR1 MNHEY and CDR2 SMNVEV (reference sequence). Trimming shortened V by 3 bases and J by 4 bases, and 13 bases separated the two germline ends. In nucleotides, the CDR3 is TGTGCCAGCAGTTTTTCCGGGACATTGTACGAGCAGTACTTC. Amino acids: CASSFSGTLYEQYF.

This clone was counted only a few times. The chain couples TRBV7-8 to TRBJ2-6; 9 bases agree with TRBD2. V trimming: 5 bases; J trimming: 2 bases; junction bases outside the gene matches: 10. This CDR3 contains 18 residues. The germline CDR1 and CDR2 sequences are SGHVS and FQNEAQ. As DNA, the CDR3 is TGTGCCAGCAGCCCGCTCCATGCGGGAGGGGCTGGGGCCAACGTCCTGACTTTC. Its protein product is CASSPLHAGGAGANVLTF.

Only a few counts were recorded for this clone. This chain's CDR3 is CASSVPSMNTEAFF. The CDR3 DNA reads TGTGCCAGTAGTGTACCGAGTATGAACACTGAAGCTTTCTTT. The V gene is TRBV19, the J gene TRBJ1-1; D not resolved. The CDR3 length is 14 residues. Germline V CDR1 and CDR2: LNHDA, SQIVND (reference sequence). Trimming took off 5 bases at V and 0 bases at J, with 10 bases between the two ends.

This clone has only a few counts. The chain combines TRBV27 with TRBJ2-7; D is perhaps TRBD1 (6 bases). The CDR3 length is 15 residues. The germline V gene encodes CDR1 MNHEY and CDR2 SMNVEV (reference sequence). Trimming cost V 6 bases and J 6 bases, with 21 bases left between them. CDR3 loop: CASSPRDTKWSEQYF. CDR3 sequence (DNA): TGTGCCAGCAGCCCCCGGGACACAAAGTGGTCCGAGCAGTACTTC.